This T cell receptor (beta chain) comes out of a study of cytomegalovirus exposure and HLA in healthy donors. Findings and limits, study-wide: More clonal expansion characterized HLA-associated TCR beta chains than equally common others in a later analysis.

Researchers ran the PCR with 60 Vbeta and 13 Jbeta primers. Profiled with immunoSEQ multiplex PCR; TCRdb holds only in-frame clones, not every one. There are 80,000 or so clones in the sample, with around 1.1% held by the top ten. Of note for this clone: Its antigen is unknown.

The J segment lost 0 bases and the V segment lost 4 bases, leaving 9 bases of the junction unmatched. CDR3 length: 17 residues. The germline V gene has CDR1 MGHRA and CDR2 YSYEKL. The TCR comes from a woman aged 30 to 39 in good health and CMV-seronegative. Sequencing was performed on PBMCs. The V call is TRBV4-1, the J call TRBJ1-1; TRBD1 agrees at 9 bases. As DNA, the CDR3 is TGCGCCAGCAGCCCCCGGGACAGGGACGTCATGAACACTGAAGCTTTCTTT. Amino acids: CASSPRDRDVMNTEAFF.